The 17 T cell receptor beta chains in this list originate from one sample, sequenced in a study of regulatory T cells in long-lasting Graves disease. The time point denotes: persistent/refractory GD, antithyroid drugs over 5 years with positive TRAb. PBMCs were the source of the RNA used for TCR sequencing. CDR3 regions were amplified by Arm-PCR using iRepertoire HTBI primers to build TCR beta libraries. Via MiXCR, TCRdb re-called the multiplex PCR reads, giving one row per CDR3 protein. The sample contains almost 350,000 distinct CDR3 sequences, about 18% of which appear only once. Sample: peripheral blood mononuclear cells (PBMCs), taken when the disease was refractory, from a patient treated with antithyroid drugs. These receptors all come from a female donor with Graves disease.

This clonotype was observed once. The CDR3 region is CASQRSSQVNRGRLGTGELFF. CDR3 sequence (DNA): TGTGCCAGCCAACGTTCATCCCAAGTCAACAGGGGGCGGTTGGGCACCGGGGAGCTGTTTTTT. The chain has TRBV6-2 or TRBV6-3 and TRBJ2-2; TRBD1 matches at 9 bases. Trimming took 8 bases from V and 4 from J; bases not matched to a gene: 26. Germline assignment: CDR1 MNHEY and CDR2 SVGEGT. This CDR3 contains 21 residues.

In this sample, this clonotype turned up a few times. V is TRBV27 and J is TRBJ1-5, with D possibly matching TRBD1 (5 bases). V was cut by 6 bases and J by 0 bases, with 12 bases left in between. Germline CDR1 reads MNHEY; CDR2 reads SMNVEV (reference sequence). This CDR3 has 15 amino acids. CDR3 loop: CASRRTLFSNQPQHF. CDR3 bases: TGTGCCAGCAGGCGGACATTATTTAGCAATCAGCCCCAGCATTTT.

This chain joins TRBV6-5 and TRBJ1-3; unclear D gene. The CDR3 runs to 17 residues. Trimming pared 0 bases from V and 0 bases from J, leaving 12 bases between. Germline V gene data show CDR1 as MNHEY and CDR2 as SVGAGI. The CDR3 DNA reads TGTGCCAGCAGTTACTCGGACTGGGCCAGCTCTGGAAACACCATATATTTT. It codes for CASSYSDWASSGNTIYF.

This clonotype has at least ten counts. The chain employs TRBV12-3 or TRBV12-4 and TRBJ1-5; 7 bases match TRBD1. The CDR3 sequence is 14 residues long. Trimming cost V 3 bases and J 4 bases; bases outside gene matches: 3. The DNA of the CDR3 is TGTGCCAGCAGTTTTTGGGACAGAAATCAGCCCCAGCATTTT. As protein: CASSFWDRNQPQHF.

This clonotype occurred a few times. The chain joins TRBV5-1 to TRBJ1-5, with 7 bases fitting TRBD1. The ends lost 3 bases at V and 7 bases at J; junction bases unmatched: 4. The CDR3 has 13 amino acids. From germline, CDR1 is SGHRS and CDR2 YFSETQ. This CDR3 is CASSYRGEQPQHF. CDR3 coding DNA: TGCGCCAGCAGCTACAGGGGAGAACAGCCCCAGCATTTT.

The sample holds many counts of this clonotype. The chain joins TRBV7-9 to TRBJ1-5, with 9 bases lining up with TRBD1. Per germline, CDR1 SEHNR and CDR2 FQNEAQ (reference sequence). The ends lost 8 bases at V and 3 bases at J; junction bases unmatched: 8. The CDR3 totals 15 residues. The CDR3 protein is CASGTGPLNNQPQHF. The DNA of the CDR3 is TGTGCCAGCGGGACAGGGCCCTTAAACAATCAGCCCCAGCATTTT.

This clonotype has more than one count but fewer than ten. This chain connects TRBV6-9 to TRBJ2-7; no clear D. The CDR3 is 15 residues long. The V gene's germline CDR1 is MNHGY and CDR2 SVAAGI. The V gene lost 3 bases and the J gene lost 1 base, with 13 bases spanning the gap. The DNA for the CDR3 is TGTGCCAGCAGTTACGAATCCTTAGGGTCCTACGAGCAGTACTTC. The encoded protein is CASSYESLGSYEQYF.

The rearrangement links TRBV6-1 to TRBJ1-2; a weak D match, TRBD1 (6 bases). Germline V gene data show CDR1 as MNHNS and CDR2 as SASEGT. This CDR3 contains 14 residues. V gave up 6 bases and J gave up 6 bases, with 17 bases separating them. This CDR3 is CASRDGTGRNGYTF. In nucleotides, the CDR3 is TGTGCCAGCAGAGACGGAACAGGGCGCAATGGCTACACCTTC.

Comment on this clonotype: A single base separates this from a much larger clone, so it may be a read error. The rearrangement uses TRBV7-9 and TRBJ1-4; possibly TRBD1 for D (5 bases). The germline gives CDR1 SEHNR, CDR2 FQNEAQ (reference sequence). The CDR3 length is 13 residues. CDR3 sequence: CTSSLRRDGKLFF. The CDR3 nucleotides read TGTACCAGCAGCTTACGCAGGGACGGAAAACTGTTTTTT. The full variable domain, with the rest looked up from reference TRBV7-9 and TRBJ1-4, is DTGVSQNPRHKITKRGQNVTFRCDPISEHNRLYWYRQTLGQGPEFLTYFQNEAQLEKSRLLSDRFSAERPKGSFSTLEIQRTEQGDSAMYLCTSSLRRDGKLFFGSGTQLSVL.

This clonotype was counted a few times. The chain links TRBV15 to TRBJ2-1; D perhaps matches TRBD1 (5 bases). Germline V lookup: CDR1 LNHNV, CDR2 YYDKDF (reference sequence). This CDR3 has 14 residues. Trimming shortened V by 0 bases and J by 6 bases, and 9 bases separated the two germline ends. CDR3 protein: CATSRDRGRNEQFF. In DNA form, the CDR3 reads TGTGCCACCAGCAGAGATAGGGGCCGCAATGAGCAGTTCTTC.

The sample holds many counts of this clonotype. The chain uses TRBV6-5 and TRBJ1-6, with D unresolved. Germline CDR1 is MNHEY and CDR2 is SVGAGI. The CDR3 loop spans 17 amino acids. V dropped 2 bases and J dropped 3 bases, with 14 bases sitting between them. In DNA form, the CDR3 reads TGTGCCAGCAGTTACGGTAGCCGGGTGGGCTATAATTCACCCCTCCACTTT. Encoded protein: CASSYGSRVGYNSPLHF.

This clonotype was detected only a few times. This rearrangement joins TRBV9 to TRBJ2-3; 8 bases are shared with TRBD2. The V and J ends lost 4 bases and 8 bases, in that order; junction bases with no gene match: 12. Germline V gives CDR1 SGDLS, CDR2 YYNGEE. The CDR3 runs to 15 residues. DNA of the CDR3: TGTGCCAGCAGCCCGCGTCTCAGCGGGAGCGGTACGCAGTATTTT. This encodes CASSPRLSGSGTQYF.

This clonotype occurred many times. This sequence joins TRBV6-5 and TRBJ2-7; 9 bases line up with TRBD2. The V and J ends lost 0 bases and 3 bases, in that order; junction bases with no gene match: 6. Per germline, CDR1 MNHEY and CDR2 SVGAGI. The CDR3 length is 16 residues. The CDR3 is CASSYSNLAGLYEQYF. The CDR3 DNA sequence: TGTGCCAGCAGTTACTCGAACCTAGCGGGACTCTACGAGCAGTACTTC.

This rearrangement joins TRBV28 to TRBJ2-2; D is undetermined. CDR1 and CDR2 from the germline V gene are MDHEN and SYDVKM. The germline V and J ends were trimmed by 7 bases and 0 bases, with 15 bases remaining between them. The CDR3 consists of 16 residues. The CDR3 spells CASIKIGWANTGELFF. CDR3 nucleotides: TGTGCCAGCATTAAAATTGGGTGGGCGAACACCGGGGAGCTGTTTTTT.

This clonotype was detected a few times. The V gene is TRBV27, the J gene TRBJ2-7, with D unclear. Germline V lookup: CDR1 MNHEY, CDR2 SMNVEV (reference sequence). The CDR3 totals 13 residues. V was cut by 6 bases and J by 5 bases, with 14 bases left in between. CDR3 loop: CASSPRRTHEQYF. CDR3 DNA sequence: TGTGCCAGCAGCCCACGAAGGACGCACGAGCAGTACTTC.

V is TRBV9 and J is TRBJ1-2; TRBD1 aligns across 9 bases. Germline loops: CDR1 SGDLS, CDR2 YYNGEE. There are 18 residues in the CDR3. V lost 3 bases, J lost 8 bases, and 20 bases stayed unmatched. CDR3 sequence: CASSDQTNPTGGFEGYTF. The CDR3 DNA reads as TGTGCCAGCAGCGACCAAACCAATCCGACAGGGGGGTTCGAGGGCTACACCTTC.

V is TRBV7-9 and J is TRBJ1-2; D might be TRBD1 (6 bases). Germline V gene data show CDR1 as SEHNR and CDR2 as FQNEAQ (reference sequence). V lost 4 bases and J 11 bases, leaving 17 bases between the germline ends. This CDR3 has 13 amino acids. The CDR3 region is CASSSSGDRIYTF. For the CDR3, the DNA is TGTGCCAGCAGCTCATCAGGGGACCGAATTTACACCTTC.